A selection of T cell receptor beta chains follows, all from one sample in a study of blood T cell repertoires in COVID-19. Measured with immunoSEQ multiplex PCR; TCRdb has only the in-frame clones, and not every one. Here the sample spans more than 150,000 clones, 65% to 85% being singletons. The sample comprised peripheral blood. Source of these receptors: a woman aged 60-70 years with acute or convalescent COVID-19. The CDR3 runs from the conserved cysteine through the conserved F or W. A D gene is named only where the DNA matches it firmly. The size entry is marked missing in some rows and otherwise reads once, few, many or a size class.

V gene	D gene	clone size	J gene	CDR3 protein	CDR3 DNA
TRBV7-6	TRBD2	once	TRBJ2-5	CASSPRLAGTQETQYF	TGTGCCAGCAGCCCCCGACTAGCGGGGACTCAAGAGACCCAGTACTTC
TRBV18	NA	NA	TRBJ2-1	CASSPRLSDEQFF	TGTGCCAGCTCACCACGACTAAGCGATGAGCAGTTCTTC
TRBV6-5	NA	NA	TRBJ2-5	CASSTGQFQETQYF	TGTGCCAGCAGTACCGGACAGTTCCAAGAGACCCAGTACTTC
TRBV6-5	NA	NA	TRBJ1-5	CASRGGTASNQPQHF	TGTGCCAGCAGGGGCGGGACGGCTAGCAATCAGCCCCAGCATTTT
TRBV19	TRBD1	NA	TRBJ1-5	CASSPRTGSSNQPQHF	TGTGCCAGTAGTCCCCGGACAGGGTCGAGCAATCAGCCCCAGCATTTT
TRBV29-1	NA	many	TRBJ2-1	CSVGGTGNNEQFF	TGCAGCGTTGGGGGGACTGGAAACAATGAGCAGTTCTTC
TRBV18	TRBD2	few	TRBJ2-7	CASSVGTSGAASYEQYF	TGTGCCAGCTCAGTAGGGACTAGCGGGGCCGCCTCCTACGAGCAGTACTTC
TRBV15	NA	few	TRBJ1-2	CATSRDVQNYGYTF	TGTGCCACCAGCAGAGATGTACAGAACTATGGCTACACCTTC
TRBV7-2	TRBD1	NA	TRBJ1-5	CASSLGRGRNQPQHF	TGTGCCAGCAGCTTAGGGAGGGGGCGCAATCAGCCCCAGCATTTT
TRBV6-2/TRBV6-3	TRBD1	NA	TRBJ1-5	CASSRTGTGVQPQHF	TGTGCCAGCAGCCGAACTGGGACAGGGGTCCAGCCCCAGCATTTT
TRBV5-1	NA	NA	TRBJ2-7	CASSLQTLSSYEQYF	TGCGCCAGCAGCCTTCAGACTCTCAGCTCCTACGAGCAGTACTTC
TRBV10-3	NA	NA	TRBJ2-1	CATTQVSSYNEQFF	TGTGCCACGACACAGGTCAGCTCCTACAATGAGCAGTTCTTC
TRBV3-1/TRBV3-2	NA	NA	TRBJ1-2	CASSQGTGGGNYGYTF	TGTGCCAGCAGCCAAGGTACGGGGGGCGGAAACTATGGCTACACCTTC
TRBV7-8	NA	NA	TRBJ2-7	CASSVSQGRIYEQYF	TGTGCCAGCAGCGTTTCACAGGGTCGGATCTACGAGCAGTACTTC
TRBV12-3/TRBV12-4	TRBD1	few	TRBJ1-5	CASSRQGHQPQHF	TGTGCCAGCAGTAGACAGGGTCACCAGCCCCAGCATTTT
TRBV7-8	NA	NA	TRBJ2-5	CASSFGTNQYF	TGTGCCAGCAGCTTTGGAACTAACCAGTACTTC
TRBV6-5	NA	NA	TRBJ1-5	CASSQPTGKPQHF	TGTGCCAGCAGTCAACCCACAGGGAAGCCCCAGCATTTT
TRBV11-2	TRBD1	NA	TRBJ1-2	CASSSSGGNGYTF	TGTGCCAGCAGCTCCTCAGGGGGCAATGGCTACACCTTC
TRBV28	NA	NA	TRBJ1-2	CASSRGGESYGYTF	TGTGCCAGCAGCCGTGGGGGGGAGTCGTATGGCTACACCTTC
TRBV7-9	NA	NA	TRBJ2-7	CASSTGFSYEQYF	TGTGCCAGCAGCACGGGGTTTTCGTACGAGCAGTACTTC
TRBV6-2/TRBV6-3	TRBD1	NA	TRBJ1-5	CASSYGDRGGNQPQHF	TGTGCCAGCAGTTACGGCGACAGGGGCGGCAATCAGCCCCAGCATTTT
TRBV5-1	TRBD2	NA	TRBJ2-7	CASSSRGAPLEQYF	TGCGCCAGCAGCTCGCGGGGGGCGCCCCTCGAGCAGTACTTC
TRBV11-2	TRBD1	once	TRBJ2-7	CASSFLLQGAYEQYF	TGTGCCAGCAGCTTCCTCCTACAGGGGGCCTACGAGCAGTACTTC
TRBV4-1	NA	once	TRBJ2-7	CASSHRDISYEQYF	TGCGCCAGCAGCCATAGGGACATCTCCTACGAGCAGTACTTC
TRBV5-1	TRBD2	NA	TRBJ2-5	CASSLLLAGPTGETQYF	TGCGCCAGCAGCTTACTTTTAGCGGGGCCGACTGGAGAGACCCAGTACTTC
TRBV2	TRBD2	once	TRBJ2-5	CASSASRGVRETQYF	TGTGCCAGCAGTGCCAGTCGGGGGGTCCGAGAGACCCAGTACTTC
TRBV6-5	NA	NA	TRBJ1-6	CASRAGQRNSPLHF	TGTGCCAGCAGGGCTGGACAGAGAAATTCACCCCTCCACTTT
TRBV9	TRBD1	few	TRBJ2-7	CASSAFGTEFYEQYF	TGTGCCAGCAGCGCCTTCGGGACAGAGTTTTACGAGCAGTACTTC
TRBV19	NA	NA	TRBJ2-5	CASSSFGVGGPYQETQYF	TGTGCCAGTAGTTCATTCGGGGTGGGGGGACCGTACCAAGAGACCCAGTACTTC
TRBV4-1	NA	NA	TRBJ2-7	CASSQVQGLSYEQYF	TGCGCCAGCAGCCAAGTCCAGGGTCTTTCCTACGAGCAGTACTTC
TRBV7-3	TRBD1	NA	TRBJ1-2	CASSDRGNYGYTF	TGTGCCAGCAGCGACAGGGGGAACTATGGCTACACCTTC
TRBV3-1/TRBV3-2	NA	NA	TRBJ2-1	CASSQDAGYSYNEQFF	TGTGCCAGCAGCCAAGATGCGGGGTATTCCTACAATGAGCAGTTCTTC
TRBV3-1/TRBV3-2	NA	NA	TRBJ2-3	CASSQGAITRDTQYF	TGTGCCAGCAGCCAAGGTGCTATAACTAGGGATACGCAGTATTTT
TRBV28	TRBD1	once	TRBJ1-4	CASSRGQGTNEKLFF	TGTGCCAGCAGCAGAGGACAGGGTACTAATGAAAAACTGTTTTTT
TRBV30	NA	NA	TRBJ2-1	CAWSVYGGPYYNEQFF	TGTGCCTGGAGTGTATACGGGGGGCCTTACTACAATGAGCAGTTCTTC
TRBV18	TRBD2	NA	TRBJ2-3	CASSSYLLAGSTDTQYF	TGTGCCAGCTCATCCTACCTACTAGCGGGGAGCACAGATACGCAGTATTTT
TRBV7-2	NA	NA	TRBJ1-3	CASSLEEGGYTIYF	TGTGCCAGCAGCTTAGAAGAGGGTGGTTACACCATATATTTT
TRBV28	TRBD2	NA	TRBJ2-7	CASSPGGYDSYEQYF	TGTGCCAGCAGTCCCGGGGGGTACGACTCCTACGAGCAGTACTTC
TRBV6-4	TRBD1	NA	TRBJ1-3	CADVQGPRMSSGNTIYF	TGTGCCGACGTACAGGGGCCGCGAATGAGCTCTGGAAACACCATATATTTT
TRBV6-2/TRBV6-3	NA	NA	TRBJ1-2	CASSFDDRKTYGYTF	TGTGCCAGCAGTTTTGACGACAGGAAAACTTATGGCTACACCTTC
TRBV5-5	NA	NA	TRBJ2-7	CASSSGLTYEQYF	TGTGCCAGCAGCTCAGGATTAACCTACGAGCAGTACTTC
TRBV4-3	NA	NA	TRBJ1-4	CASSQLAGEEKLFF	TGCGCCAGCAGCCAACTAGCAGGGGAAGAAAAACTGTTTTTT
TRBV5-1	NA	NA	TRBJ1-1	CASSLAIGDTEAFF	TGCGCCAGCAGCTTGGCGATAGGGGACACTGAAGCTTTCTTT